Listed below are T cell receptor beta chains from one sample, sequenced in a study of OX40 agonist ivuxolimab in advanced cancers. Clones were sequenced by immunoSEQ multiplex PCR, and TCRdb holds only the in-frame ones, with some missing. The data show fewer than 120,000 clones, with approximately 89% seen just once and 0.27% held by the top ten. The sample consisted of CD4+ or CD8+ T cells sorted from blood, taken in a trial of the OX40 agonist ivuxolimab. All receptors derive from an adult with an advanced solid tumor such as melanoma, head and neck, liver or kidney cancer. CDR3s include the opening cysteine and the closing phenylalanine or tryptophan. D genes are given only for firm matches. A clone size is listed for some rows: how often the clone was seen (once, few, many), or a class if it is expanded.

CDR3: CASSLGQTGPYGYTF; DNA: TGTGCCAGCAGTTTAGGACAGACCGGGCCCTATGGCTACACCTTC; V: TRBV7-3; size: once; J: TRBJ1-2; D: .
CDR3: CASSPGGSLTGELFF; DNA: TGTGCCAGCAGCCCAGGGGGATCCCTAACCGGGGAGCTGTTTTTT; V: TRBV5-5; size: .; J: TRBJ2-2; D: TRBD1
CDR3: CAWSVEQGIREKLFF; DNA: TGTGCCTGGAGTGTAGAACAGGGTATTCGGGAAAAACTGTTTTTT; V: TRBV30; size: few; J: TRBJ1-4; D: .
CDR3: CAWTFPTDMNTEAFF; DNA: TGTGCCTGGACCTTCCCGACAGACATGAACACTGAAGCTTTCTTT; V: TRBV30; size: .; J: TRBJ1-1; D: .
CDR3: CASSPAGGYEQYF; DNA: TGTGCCAGCAGCCCCGCGGGAGGTTACGAGCAGTACTTC; V: TRBV7-3; size: .; J: TRBJ2-7; D: TRBD2
CDR3: CASSQGAMDLNEKLFF; DNA: TGCGCCAGCAGCCAAGGGGCAATGGACTTAAATGAAAAACTGTTTTTT; V: TRBV4-3; size: .; J: TRBJ1-4; D: .
CDR3: CASTRIGRHSYEQYF; DNA: TGTGCCAGCACCCGAATCGGCCGACACTCCTACGAGCAGTACTTC; V: TRBV6-6; size: .; J: TRBJ2-7; D: .
CDR3: CASSTDRGGEQYF; DNA: TGTGCCAGTAGCACGGACAGGGGAGGCGAGCAGTACTTC; V: TRBV19; size: .; J: TRBJ2-7; D: TRBD1
CDR3: CASSSGLAGSADTQYF; DNA: TGTGCCAGTAGTTCGGGACTAGCGGGTTCCGCAGATACGCAGTATTTT; V: TRBV19; size: .; J: TRBJ2-3; D: TRBD2
CDR3: CASSVQGRGEQYF; DNA: TGTGCCAGCAGTGTACAGGGGAGAGGCGAGCAGTACTTC; V: TRBV25-1; size: once; J: TRBJ2-7; D: TRBD1
CDR3: CASSPWGQGPYGYTF; DNA: TGTGCCAGCAGCCCGTGGGGACAGGGGCCCTATGGCTACACCTTC; V: TRBV5-6; size: .; J: TRBJ1-2; D: TRBD1
CDR3: CASRERLYRSYEQYF; DNA: TGTGCCAGCAGGGAAAGACTTTACAGATCCTACGAGCAGTACTTC; V: TRBV2; size: .; J: TRBJ2-7; D: .
CDR3: CASRSTVNYGHTF; DNA: TGTGCCAGCAGGTCGACAGTTAACTATGGCCACACCTTC; V: TRBV25-1; size: .; J: TRBJ1-2; D: .
CDR3: CASSLDGVSDGYTF; DNA: TGTGCCAGCAGCTTAGATGGGGTTTCCGATGGCTACACCTTC; V: TRBV7-2; size: few; J: TRBJ1-2; D: .